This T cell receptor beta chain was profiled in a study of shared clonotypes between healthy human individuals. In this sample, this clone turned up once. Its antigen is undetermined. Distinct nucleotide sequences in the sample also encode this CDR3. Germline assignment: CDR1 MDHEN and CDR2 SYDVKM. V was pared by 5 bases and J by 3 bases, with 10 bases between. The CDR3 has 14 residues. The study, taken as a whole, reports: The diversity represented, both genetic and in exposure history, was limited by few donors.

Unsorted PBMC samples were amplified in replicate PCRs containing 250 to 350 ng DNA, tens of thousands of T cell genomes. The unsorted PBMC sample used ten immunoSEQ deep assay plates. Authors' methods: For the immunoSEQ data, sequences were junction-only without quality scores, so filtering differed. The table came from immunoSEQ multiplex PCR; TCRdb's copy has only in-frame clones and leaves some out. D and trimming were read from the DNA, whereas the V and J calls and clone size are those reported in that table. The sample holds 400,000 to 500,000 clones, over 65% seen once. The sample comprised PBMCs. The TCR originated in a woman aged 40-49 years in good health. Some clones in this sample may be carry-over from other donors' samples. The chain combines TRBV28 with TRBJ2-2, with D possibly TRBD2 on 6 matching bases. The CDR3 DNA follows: TGTGCCAGCAGTGTGACGGGGGACACCGGGGAGCTGTTTTTT. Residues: CASSVTGDTGELFF.